The rows below give T cell receptor beta chains drawn from one sample of a study of vaccination and CD4 T cells after COVID-19. MiXCR was run by TCRdb on the PCR reads, yielding one entry per CDR3 protein. The sample carries around 2,000 distinct CDR3 sequences, around 46% recorded once. The antigens for these receptors are not known. The sequenced material came from CD4+ T cells from blood, cultured in vitro. Receptors originate from a human donor in good health. The CDR3 runs from the conserved cysteine through the conserved F or W. D genes are given only for firm matches. Part of the rows lack a size; the others show once, few, many or a class for expanded clones.

V gene	J gene	D gene	clone size	CDR3 protein	CDR3 DNA
TRBV20-1	TRBJ2-5	TRBD1	few	CSASTGTERETQYF	TGCAGTGCTAGTACCGGGACAGAAAGGGAGACCCAGTACTTC
TRBV6-1	TRBJ1-1	TRBD1	few	CAAGELGGPTEAFF	TGTGCCGCGGGGGAACTAGGGGGCCCCACTGAAGCTTTCTTT
TRBV10-3	TRBJ1-6	.	once	CAIRSTSGEGPLHF	TGTGCCATCAGATCGACGTCGGGGGAGGGGCCCCTCCACTTT
TRBV7-2	TRBJ1-1	TRBD1	few	CASSLVWGGQGAEAFF	TGTGCCAGCAGCTTAGTTTGGGGTGGGCAGGGGGCTGAAGCTTTCTTT
TRBV20-1	TRBJ2-7	.	.	CSAVLPDIYEQYF	TGCAGTGCTGTGTTGCCAGATATTTACGAGCAGTACTTC
TRBV19	TRBJ1-2	.	once	CASSIALTSRYGYTF	TGTGCCAGTAGTATCGCACTGACGTCCCGATATGGCTACACCTTC
TRBV30	TRBJ2-3	.	.	CAWSGQSQDTQYF	TGTGCCTGGAGTGGGCAGAGTCAAGATACGCAGTATTTT
TRBV6-1	TRBJ2-7	.	.	CASRPGGPSTYQYF	TGTGCCAGCAGGCCCGGGGGGCCGAGTACGTATCAGTACTTC
TRBV20-1	TRBJ2-3	.	.	CSASDRPGPDTQYF	TGCAGTGCTAGTGACCGTCCGGGCCCAGATACGCAGTATTTT
TRBV7-2	TRBJ2-3	TRBD2	.	CASSPGLAGGADTQYF	TGTGCCAGCAGTCCGGGACTAGCGGGAGGTGCAGATACGCAGTATTTT
TRBV11-1	TRBJ1-2	.	few	CASSPDSNYGYTF	TGTGCCAGCAGCCCCGACAGCAACTATGGCTACACCTTC
TRBV2	TRBJ2-3	.	.	CASSGGEGVPADTQYF	TGTGCCAGCAGTGGGGGGGAGGGGGTCCCGGCAGATACGCAGTATTTT
TRBV2	TRBJ2-3	.	few	CASSAIGSTDTQYF	TGTGCCAGCAGCGCCATTGGGAGCACAGATACGCAGTATTTT